This TCR beta chain was sequenced for a study of shared clonotypes between healthy human individuals. The study's findings and limits: A generally larger estimated richness was seen in naive subsets than in memory subsets. The study drew on few donors, limiting represented genetic and exposure-history diversity.

About this clone itself: The antigen is undetermined.

The V gene's germline CDR1 is SGHDT and CDR2 YYEEEE. V lost 3 bases, J lost 15 bases, and 7 bases stayed unmatched. The CDR3 totals 12 residues. Repertoires were generated with immunoSEQ multiplex PCR, while TCRdb's copy carries only in-frame clones and drops some. The sample has approximately 2,000,000 clones; over 85% are singletons. CD45RO-negative, CCR7-positively selected cells formed the naive CD8 fraction, excluding terminally differentiated effector memory CD45RA+ cells. What was sequenced was naive CD8+ T cells from PBMCs. The rearrangement uses TRBV5-6 and TRBJ2-1, with 9 positions matching TRBD2. The clonotype was recovered from a man between 18 and 29 years old in good health. Some clones in this sample may be carry-over from other donors' samples. Here the CDR3 DNA reads TGTGCCAGCAGCTCCCTAGCGGGAAAGGGGTTCTTC. Its translation is CASSSLAGKGFF.